The next 28 T cell receptor beta chains were all read from a single sample in a study of shared clonotypes between healthy human individuals (TCRdb year 2020). Libraries were built with the immunoSEQ multiplex PCR assay. Held by TCRdb, this immuneACCESS table contains in-frame sequences only and omits some clones. Under half of the omission traces to an unresolved V gene where checked; the cause of the rest is unknown. Counted in this sample were some 690,000 clones; about 92% of them appeared once. More than 30% of the sample rests with the top ten. The specimen was memory CD8+ T cells from PBMCs. This specimen's cell subset or site label, per the study, means: CD45RO+ cells pooled with CCR7-negative TemRA cells. These receptors were collected from a man aged 18 to 35 in good health. Some clones in this sample may be carry-over from other donors' samples.

The chain recombines TRBV6-1 with TRBJ2-1, with D perhaps TRBD1 (6 bases). Trimming took off 8 bases at V and 12 bases at J, with 17 bases between the two ends. The V gene's germline CDR1 is MNHNS and CDR2 SASEGT. The CDR3 has 12 amino acids. CDR3 DNA sequence: TGTGCCAGCGGGACACTCCCCGCGGGGCAGTTCTTC. It codes for CASGTLPAGQFF.

This rearrangement joins TRBV7-9 to TRBJ2-7, with 7 positions matching TRBD1. Germline V gives CDR1 SEHNR, CDR2 FQNEAQ (reference sequence). Trimming removed 8 bases from V and 6 bases from J; junction bases left unmatched: 10. The CDR3 spans 13 residues. The CDR3 sequence is CASSTRGLFEQYF. CDR3 DNA sequence: TGTGCCAGCTCTACGAGGGGGCTATTCGAGCAGTACTTC.

The chain links TRBV4-3 to TRBJ1-2; the D is unclear. The CDR3 length is 13 residues. V lost 4 bases and J 2 bases, leaving 8 bases between the germline ends. Germline V CDR1 and CDR2: LGHNA, YSLEER. The CDR3 reads CASSPGPNYGYTF. The DNA for the CDR3 is TGCGCCAGCAGCCCGGGCCCAAACTATGGCTACACCTTC.

This clone was found once. This chain links TRBV27 with TRBJ2-7, with 8 bases fitting TRBD2. The CDR3 is 15 residues long. The germline gives CDR1 MNHEY, CDR2 SMNVEV (reference sequence). Trimming took 7 bases from V and 3 from J; bases not matched to a gene: 11. CDR3 DNA sequence: TGTGCCAGCATTGGTTTTTTAGCGGGAAGCTACGAGCAGTACTTC. Protein product: CASIGFLAGSYEQYF.

V gene TRBV30 combines with J gene TRBJ2-7, with TRBD2 identical over 12 bases. The CDR3 is made up of 16 amino acids. J was trimmed by 3 bases and V by 0 bases; bases with no gene match: 6. CDR1 and CDR2 (germline): GTSNPN, SVGIG (reference sequence). The CDR3 region is CAWSVLRLAGDYEQYF. The CDR3 nucleotides are TGTGCCTGGAGTGTACTCCGACTAGCGGGAGACTACGAGCAGTACTTC. Filled out from reference TRBV30 and TRBJ2-7, the complete variable domain reads SQTIHQWPATLVQPVGSPLSLECTVEGTSNPNLYWYRQAAGRGLQLLFYSVGIGQISSEVPQNLSASRPQDRQFILSSKKLLLSDSGFYLCAWSVLRLAGDYEQYFGPGTRLTVT.

This chain uses TRBV28 with TRBJ2-5, with D perhaps given as TRBD1 or TRBD2 (6 bases each). Germline CDR1 reads MDHEN; CDR2 reads SYDVKM. The CDR3 is 16 residues long. V lost 7 bases and J 0 bases, leaving 18 bases between the germline ends. The CDR3 DNA is TGTGCCAGCACTCAGCCCTGGGGGGACAACCAAGAGACCCAGTACTTC. Translated: CASTQPWGDNQETQYF.

The rearrangement uses TRBV4-1 and TRBJ2-7, with a weak D call TRBD2 (6 bases). There are 15 residues in the CDR3. Germline V lookup: CDR1 MGHRA, CDR2 YSYEKL. Trimming removed 1 base from V and 6 bases from J, with 16 bases in between. CDR3 DNA: TGCGCCAGCAGCCAAGCAGCGGGCACTCTAGGCGAGCAGTACTTC. It encodes CASSQAAGTLGEQYF.

In DNA form, the CDR3 reads TGCGCCAGCAGCCCCCGGGACAGGGGGACCCAAGAGACCCAGTACTTC. Protein: CASSPRDRGTQETQYF. The chain recombines TRBV4-1 with TRBJ2-5; 11 positions match TRBD1. Germline assignment: CDR1 MGHRA and CDR2 YSYEKL. This CDR3 comprises 16 residues. Trimming removed 4 bases from V and 1 base from J; junction bases left unmatched: 5.

The V call is TRBV6-5, the J call TRBJ2-1, with D perhaps TRBD1 (7 bases). This CDR3 has 12 residues. V was shortened by 6 bases and J by 10 bases, with 13 bases between the two germline ends. CDR1 is MNHEY, CDR2 SVGAGI, per germline. The CDR3 loop is CASSRQGLEQFF. The DNA for the CDR3 is TGTGCCAGCAGCAGACAGGGACTCGAGCAGTTCTTC.

V is TRBV19 and J is TRBJ1-1, with 7 bases matching TRBD1. CDR1 and CDR2 from the germline V gene are LNHDA and SQIVND (reference sequence). J gave up 0 bases and V 7 bases, and 5 bases lay outside the gene matches. The CDR3 runs to 14 residues. The chain's CDR3 is CASKYRGMNTEAFF. The DNA for the CDR3 is TGTGCCAGTAAGTACAGGGGAATGAACACTGAAGCTTTCTTT.

The chain recombines TRBV6-5 with TRBJ2-7, with TRBD2 matching over 9 bases. In germline, CDR1 is MNHEY, CDR2 SVGAGI. V lost 1 base and J lost 5; bases outside the gene matches: 3. The CDR3 is made up of 14 amino acids. The DNA of the CDR3 is TGTGCCAGCAGTTACTTCCTAGCGGGGAACGAGCAGTACTTC. Amino acids: CASSYFLAGNEQYF.

The chain employs TRBV14 and TRBJ2-1, with D unclear. There are 13 residues in the CDR3. Trimming removed 4 bases at V and 8 bases at J, with 12 bases between. The V gene's germline CDR1 is SGHDN and CDR2 FVKESK. The CDR3 DNA follows: TGTGCCAGCAGCCTCTTGCAGCACGATGAGCAGTTCTTC. Protein: CASSLLQHDEQFF.

Comment on this clone: This sequence may be a read error, since a much larger clone differs from it by one base. The same CDR3 can be traced to other DNA sequences in this sample. The chain is built from TRBV29-1 and TRBJ1-2; D is possibly TRBD1 (5 bases). The CDR3 extends over 12 amino acids. Per germline, CDR1 SQVTM and CDR2 ANQGSEA. Here the CDR3 reads CSVVGGSHGYTF. The CDR3 coding sequence is TGCAGCGTTGTGGGGGGGAGCCATGGCTACACCTTT.

With regard to this clone: One end of the junction does not line up with germline, which may come from a read error. The chain uses TRBV4-1 and TRBJ1-1, with 7 bases matching TRBD1. This CDR3 has 11 amino acids. CDR1 and CDR2 from the germline V gene are MGHRA and YSYEKL. The CDR3, as DNA: TGTGCCAGCATCGAAGGGGACAGAGCTTTCTTT. Protein sequence: CASIEGDRAFF.

This chain uses TRBV27 with TRBJ2-1; 7 bases align to TRBD2. This CDR3 spans 18 amino acids. From germline, CDR1 is MNHEY and CDR2 SMNVEV (reference sequence). V lost 7 bases, J lost 5 bases, and 20 bases stayed unmatched. The CDR3 here is CASTTLHLTSVVDNEQFF. CDR3 sequence (DNA): TGTGCCAGCACTACCCTACACCTTACTAGCGTCGTAGACAATGAGCAGTTCTTC.

The V call is TRBV28, the J call TRBJ1-1; 7 positions match TRBD1. Germline CDR1 is MDHEN and CDR2 is SYDVKM. The J segment lost 7 bases and the V segment lost 4 bases, leaving 3 bases of the junction unmatched. The CDR3 totals 12 residues. The DNA of the CDR3 is TGTGCCAGCAGTTACAGGGGCGGTGAAGCTTTCTTT. Translating gives CASSYRGGEAFF.

The chain is built from TRBV4-1 and TRBJ2-7; weak D call: TRBD2 (5 bases). Germline V gene sequence: CDR1 MGHRA, CDR2 YSYEKL. The CDR3 runs 15 residues. V was cut by 0 bases and J by 3 bases, with 12 bases left in between. Written as DNA, the CDR3 is TGCGCCAGCAGCCAAGACCACACTAGTTTCTACGAGCAGTACTTC. Residues: CASSQDHTSFYEQYF.

The rearrangement uses TRBV30 and TRBJ2-3, with 10 positions matching TRBD2. Germline V gene lookup returns CDR1 GTSNPN and CDR2 SVGIG (reference sequence). This CDR3 comprises 14 residues. J was trimmed by 5 bases and V by 0 bases; bases with no gene match: 2. The CDR3 here is CAWSVASGRDTQYF. The CDR3, as DNA: TGTGCCTGGAGTGTCGCTAGCGGGAGAGATACGCAGTATTTT.

The chain combines TRBV7-9 with TRBJ1-2; D is unresolved. Germline V gene data show CDR1 as SEHNR and CDR2 as FQNEAQ (reference sequence). V shed 5 bases and J shed 0 bases, with 10 bases lying between them. The CDR3 sequence is 14 residues long. The CDR3 spells CASSPVVANYGYTF. The CDR3 DNA is TGTGCCAGCAGCCCCGTTGTAGCTAACTATGGCTACACCTTC.

DNA of the CDR3: TGTGCCAGCAATCTGGCGTCGGCGGGAGACAATGAGCAGTTCTTC. It yields the protein CASNLASAGDNEQFF. The chain joins TRBV7-9 to TRBJ2-1; TRBD2 aligns across 7 bases. Germline-derived CDR1 and CDR2 are SEHNR and FQNEAQ (reference sequence). This CDR3 is 15 amino acids long. Trimming took 7 bases from V and 5 from J; bases not matched to a gene: 11.

This clone was observed a few times. This chain connects TRBV6-5 to TRBJ1-1, with D perhaps TRBD1 (5 bases). Germline V gene data show CDR1 as MNHEY and CDR2 as SVGAGI. V was shortened by 2 bases and J by 3 bases, with 10 bases between the two germline ends. This CDR3 spans 14 amino acids. The CDR3 here is CASSYVGTYTEAFF. The DNA of the CDR3 is TGTGCCAGCAGTTACGTCGGGACCTACACTGAAGCTTTCTTT.

The genes are TRBV28 and TRBJ2-7, with TRBD2 matching 16 bases. The CDR3 is made up of 16 amino acids. Trimming took 8 bases from V and 5 from J; bases not matched to a gene: 9. Germline lookup yields CDR1 MDHEN and CDR2 SYDVKM. In DNA, the CDR3 is TGTGCCAGCGAGCCGGGACTAGCGGGAGGGGGGGACGAGCAGTACTTC. This gives the protein CASEPGLAGGGDEQYF. Together with reference TRBV28 and TRBJ2-7, the CDR3 gives the full variable domain: DVKVTQSSRYLVKRTGEKVFLECVQDMDHENMFWYRQDPGLGLRLIYFSYDVKMKEKGDIPEGYSVSREKKERFSLILESASTNQTSMYLCASEPGLAGGGDEQYFGPGTRLTVT.

The chain is built from TRBV27 and TRBJ2-1; TRBD2 agrees at 9 bases. With V trimmed by 6 bases and J by 7 bases, 10 bases remained unmatched. The CDR3 loop spans 15 amino acids. Germline V gene lookup returns CDR1 MNHEY and CDR2 SMNVEV (reference sequence). CDR3 residues: CASSIAGAVPNEQFF. Here the CDR3 DNA reads TGTGCCAGCAGCATAGCGGGAGCGGTCCCGAATGAGCAGTTCTTC.

The rearrangement joins TRBV9 to TRBJ1-1, with D uncertain. V was pared by 0 bases and J by 3 bases, with 15 bases between. Germline CDR1 is SGDLS and CDR2 is YYNGEE. This CDR3 region has 16 residues. CDR3 in DNA: TGTGCCAGCAGCGTAGATTTGGTCCCCTCGTACACTGAAGCTTTCTTT. Its protein is CASSVDLVPSYTEAFF.

The chain has TRBV29-1 and TRBJ2-7, with TRBD1 as a possible D gene (6 bases). V was clipped by 3 bases and J by 0 bases, with 12 bases between them. The CDR3 is made up of 14 amino acids. Per germline, CDR1 SQVTM and CDR2 ANQGSEA. The CDR3 region has the DNA TGCAGCGTTGATCTCCAGGGGTCCTCCTACGAGCAGTACTTC. Residues: CSVDLQGSSYEQYF.

This chain uses TRBV2 with TRBJ2-2, with TRBD1 matching over 9 bases. CDR1 SNHLY and CDR2 FYNNEI come from the germline V gene. Trimming at V came to 2 bases and at J to 5 bases, leaving 12 bases not matched to a gene. The CDR3 has 18 amino acids. The CDR3: CASSEWIGGTGITGELFF. Here the CDR3 DNA reads TGTGCCAGCAGTGAATGGATTGGTGGGACAGGGATAACCGGGGAGCTGTTTTTT.

This sequence joins TRBV4-1 and TRBJ1-2; maybe TRBD1 (6 bases). The CDR3 has 14 amino acids. V was trimmed by 1 base and J by 8 bases, leaving 14 bases between them. Germline V lookup: CDR1 MGHRA, CDR2 YSYEKL. The CDR3 loop reads CASSQVGGARGYTF. DNA for the CDR3: TGCGCCAGCAGCCAAGTCGGGGGGGCGCGGGGCTACACCTTC.

The V and J genes are TRBV7-6 and TRBJ2-3; 8 bases are shared with TRBD2. V was clipped by 3 bases and J by 0 bases; unmatched bases: 11. CDR1 and CDR2 from the germline V gene are SGHVS and FNYEAQ. CDR3 size: 18 residues. CDR3 coding DNA: TGTGCCAGCAGCTTTGGGACTAGAACCTATTATAGCACAGATACGCAGTATTTT. The encoded protein is CASSFGTRTYYSTDTQYF.